One sample yielded the 4 T cell receptor beta chains listed below, sequenced in a study of T cells in Graves' hyperthyroidism and ophthalmopathy. There were TCR beta CDR3 regions amplified from RNA transcripts. TCR CDR3 underwent first-round RT-PCR with the HTBI primer set. TCRdb independently ran MiXCR on the multiplex PCR reads; one entry per CDR3 protein. This sample has more than 550,000 distinct CDR3 sequences, with 15% to 20% found just once. Sample: blood. The receptors were gathered from a middle-aged man with Graves' hyperthyroidism.

The J gene is TRBJ2-1, the V gene TRBV3-1, with 14 bases matching TRBD2. The CDR3 loop spans 18 amino acids. Trimming cost V 0 bases and J 4 bases; bases outside gene matches: 5. Looked up from germline, CDR1 is LGHDT and CDR2 is YNNKEL (reference sequence). CDR3 DNA: TGTGCCAGCAGCCAAGAGGGGACTAGCGGGAGTTTTTACAATGAGCAGTTCTTC. Its translation: CASSQEGTSGSFYNEQFF.

CDR3 coding DNA: TGTGCCAGCAGCGCGGGACTAGCGGGACCTTCCAATGAGCAGTTCTTC. Protein product: CASSAGLAGPSNEQFF. The rearrangement links TRBV9 to TRBJ2-1; 13 bases fit TRBD2. CDR1 is SGDLS, CDR2 YYNGEE, per germline. V lost 3 bases to trimming and J lost 6 bases; unmatched junction nucleotides: 6. The CDR3 has 16 residues. Supplemented by reference TRBV9 and TRBJ2-1, the full variable domain reads DSGVTQTPKHLITATGQRVTLRCSPRSGDLSVYWYQQSLDQGLQFLIQYYNGEERAKGNILERFSAQQFPDLHSELNLSSLELGDSALYFCASSAGLAGPSNEQFFGPGTRLTVL.

V is TRBV27 and J is TRBJ1-5; 7 nucleotides line up with TRBD1. Germline CDR1 reads MNHEY; CDR2 reads SMNVEV (reference sequence). CDR3 length: 15 residues. The ends lost 7 bases at V and 1 base at J; junction bases unmatched: 7. The CDR3 here is CASNSQGLSNQPQHF. CDR3 DNA: TGTGCCAGCAATTCACAGGGGCTCAGCAATCAGCCCCAGCATTTT.

This clonotype was found many times. CDR3 in amino acids: CASHREANTEAFF. In nucleotides, the CDR3 is TGTGCCAGCCACAGGGAGGCGAACACTGAAGCTTTCTTT. The J gene is TRBJ1-1, the V gene TRBV2, with TRBD1 as a possible D gene (6 bases). The CDR3 covers 13 residues. The V end was cut by 8 bases, the J end by 1 base, with 11 bases between. Germline values: CDR1 SNHLY, CDR2 FYNNEI.